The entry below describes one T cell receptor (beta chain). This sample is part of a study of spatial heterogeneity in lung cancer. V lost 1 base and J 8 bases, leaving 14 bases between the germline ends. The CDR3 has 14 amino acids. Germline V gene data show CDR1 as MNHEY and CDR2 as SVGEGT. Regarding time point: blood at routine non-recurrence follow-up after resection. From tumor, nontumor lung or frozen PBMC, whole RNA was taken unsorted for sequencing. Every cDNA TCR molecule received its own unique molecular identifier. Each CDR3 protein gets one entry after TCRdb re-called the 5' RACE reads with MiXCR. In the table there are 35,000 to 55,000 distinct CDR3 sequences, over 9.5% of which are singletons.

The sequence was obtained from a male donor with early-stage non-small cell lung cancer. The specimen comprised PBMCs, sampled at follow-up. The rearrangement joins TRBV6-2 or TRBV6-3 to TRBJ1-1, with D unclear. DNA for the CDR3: TGTGCCAGCAGTTACTTTTCAAGATCGACGGAAGCTTTCTTT. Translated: CASSYFSRSTEAFF.